The rows below give T cell receptor beta chains drawn from one sample of a study of T cells in Graves' hyperthyroidism and ophthalmopathy. TCRdb ran MiXCR on the multiplex PCR reads and lists one entry per CDR3 protein. In the table there are around 350,000 distinct CDR3 sequences, over 10% of which are singletons. The sample consisted of blood. All receptors come from a woman aged 18-29 years with Graves' hyperthyroidism. Each CDR3 is given with its conserved first and last residue. The D gene is left open where the match is weak. Not all rows give a size; the values are once, few, many and, for expanded clones, a class.

v_gene	d_gene	j_gene	abundance	CDR3nt	CDR3aa
TRBV6-1	.	TRBJ1-3	few	TGTGCCAGCAGGCCCCTCGTTAGCTCTGGAAACACCATATATTTT	CASRPLVSSGNTIYF
TRBV3-1	.	TRBJ1-6	many	TGTGCCAGCAGCGAGGCAAGCTCCTATAATTCACCCCTCCACTTT	CASSEASSYNSPLHF
TRBV19	.	TRBJ1-3	.	TGTGCCAGTAGTATAGATGACGGCGGATACACTGGAAACACCATATATTTT	CASSIDDGGYTGNTIYF
TRBV19	TRBD1	TRBJ1-1	many	TGTGCCACCTCTGATCCCGACAGGGCTAGTGAAGCTTTCTTT	CATSDPDRASEAFF
TRBV30	.	TRBJ2-1	.	TGTGCCTGGAGTCCGTACTATGGTGGGGCGGGGGCTCAGCAGTTCTTC	CAWSPYYGGAGAQQFF
TRBV12-3/TRBV12-4	TRBD1	TRBJ1-4	many	TGTGCCAGCAGCCGGACAGGGAATGAAAAACTGTTTTTT	CASSRTGNEKLFF
TRBV28	TRBD2	TRBJ2-1	many	TGTGCCAGCAGCTTATCGCCCTGGGCGGGAGGGGATTACAATGAGCAGTTCTTC	CASSLSPWAGGDYNEQFF
TRBV7-6	TRBD1	TRBJ1-1	many	TGTGCCAGCAGCTTAACACCGGGACAGGTGGGGTTGGGCACTGAAGCTTTCTTT	CASSLTPGQVGLGTEAFF
TRBV6-1	TRBD1	TRBJ1-6	many	TGTGCCAGCAGGGGACAGGGGTACTCACCCCTCCACTTT	CASRGQGYSPLHF
TRBV18	.	TRBJ2-3	few	TGTGCCAGCTCACCGGTACGGAACACAGATACGCAGTATTTT	CASSPVRNTDTQYF
TRBV9	TRBD2	TRBJ2-3	few	TGTGCCAGCAGCGGTGGTAGGCTAGCGGGCACAGATACGCAGTATTTT	CASSGGRLAGTDTQYF
TRBV28	.	TRBJ2-1	many	TGTGCCAGCTATGGCTACAATGAGCAGTTCTTC	CASYGYNEQFF
TRBV6-2/TRBV6-3	TRBD2	TRBJ2-7	many	TGTGCCAGCAGACAACCGGGACTACAATACGAGCAGTACTTC	CASRQPGLQYEQYF
TRBV2	.	TRBJ2-1	many	TGTGCCAGCACTAAAGGCAATGAGCAGTTCTTC	CASTKGNEQFF
TRBV5-1	.	TRBJ1-6	.	TGCGCCAGCAGCTTAGCCGGGCCCCATATGTCACCCCTCCACTTT	CASSLAGPHMSPLHF
TRBV29-1	TRBD1	TRBJ1-5	few	TGCAGCGTTAGGGGGCCTAATCAGCCCCAGCATTTT	CSVRGPNQPQHF
TRBV6-1	TRBD2	TRBJ2-1	few	TGTGCCAGCAGTTATAGCGGGGTGTCCTACAATGAGCAGTTCTTC	CASSYSGVSYNEQFF
TRBV29-1	TRBD1	TRBJ1-6	.	TGCAGCGTTGGAAGAGGCGGACAGGGGGCGGTTAATTCACCCCTCCACTTT	CSVGRGGQGAVNSPLHF
TRBV5-1	TRBD2	TRBJ2-1	few	TGCGCCAGCCGTCCAATTAGCGGGGTTTCCTACAATGAGCAGTTCTTC	CASRPISGVSYNEQFF
TRBV3-1	.	TRBJ1-6	many	TGTGCCAGCAGCCAAGTCGAGCGGGGTCACGGGTCACCCCTCCACTTT	CASSQVERGHGSPLHF
TRBV6-1	.	TRBJ1-4	.	TGTGCCAGCAGGCAGTCGAGGGGAAAACTGTTTTTT	CASRQSRGKLFF
TRBV11-2	.	TRBJ2-1	many	TGTGCCAGCAGCTTAAGCCAAACTCCATCGTCTTGGTGGGGTCACAATGAGCAGTTCTTC	CASSLSQTPSSWWGHNEQFF
TRBV6-2/TRBV6-3	TRBD1	TRBJ1-1	.	TGTGCCAGCAGTTCCTCCCCTCGCGGCTACAGGGGGCTGGGAACTGAAGCTTTCTTT	CASSSSPRGYRGLGTEAFF
TRBV29-1	TRBD1	TRBJ1-2	.	TGCAGCGTTGCGGAGGGGGCGCTTGACTATGGCTACACCTTC	CSVAEGALDYGYTF
TRBV12-3/TRBV12-4	TRBD1	TRBJ2-2	many	TGTGCCAGCAGTTCCCGGACCGTTCCGGGACAGGGGAGCACCGGGGAGCTGTTTTTT	CASSSRTVPGQGSTGELFF
TRBV5-1	.	TRBJ2-7	many	TGCGCCAGCAGCTCTCGGGGGCTAGAAGACGAGCAGTACTTC	CASSSRGLEDEQYF
TRBV20-1	.	TRBJ2-5	many	TGCAGTGCTGGACAAGAGACCCAGTACTTC	CSAGQETQYF
TRBV5-6	.	TRBJ2-2	many	TGTGCCAGCAGCTCTCGCACATGGCCCGGGGAGCTGTTTTTT	CASSSRTWPGELFF
TRBV7-9	TRBD1	TRBJ2-1	many	TGTGCCAGCAGCTCTCCGACCGGGACAGGGTTTCATGAGCAGTTCTTC	CASSSPTGTGFHEQFF
TRBV18	.	TRBJ2-1	many	TGTGCCAGCTCACCACCCCCGGGGGAGCAGTTCTTC	CASSPPPGEQFF
TRBV7-6	.	TRBJ2-1	many	TGTGCCAGCAGCTTAGGGGGAGCAGGAGGGCCTTGGAGTGGCAATGAGCAGTTCTTC	CASSLGGAGGPWSGNEQFF
TRBV5-1	TRBD1	TRBJ1-2	many	TGCGCCAGCAGCCCCAGGACAGGGGGGAGCTATGGCTACACCTTC	CASSPRTGGSYGYTF